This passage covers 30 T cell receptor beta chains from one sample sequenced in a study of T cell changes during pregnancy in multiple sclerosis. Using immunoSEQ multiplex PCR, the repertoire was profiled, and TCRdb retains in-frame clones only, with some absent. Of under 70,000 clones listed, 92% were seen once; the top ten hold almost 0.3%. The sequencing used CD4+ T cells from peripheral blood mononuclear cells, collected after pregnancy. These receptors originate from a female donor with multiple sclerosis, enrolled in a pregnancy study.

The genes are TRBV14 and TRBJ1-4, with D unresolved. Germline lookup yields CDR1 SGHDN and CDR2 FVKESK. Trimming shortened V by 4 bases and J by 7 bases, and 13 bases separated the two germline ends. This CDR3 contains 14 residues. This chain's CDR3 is CASSLAVDIEKLFF. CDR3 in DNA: TGTGCCAGCAGCCTAGCGGTCGACATTGAAAAACTGTTTTTT.

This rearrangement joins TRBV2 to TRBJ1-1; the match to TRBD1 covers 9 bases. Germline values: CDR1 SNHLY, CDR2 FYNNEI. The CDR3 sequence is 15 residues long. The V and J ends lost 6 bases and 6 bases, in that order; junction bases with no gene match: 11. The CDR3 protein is CASSVPGQGWAEAFF. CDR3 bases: TGTGCCAGCAGCGTCCCGGGACAGGGCTGGGCTGAAGCTTTCTTT. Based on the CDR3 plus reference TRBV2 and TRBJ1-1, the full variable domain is EPEVTQTPSHQVTQMGQEVILRCVPISNHLYFYWYRQILGQKVEFLVSFYNNEISEKSEIFDDQFSVERPDGSNFTLKIRSTKLEDSAMYFCASSVPGQGWAEAFFGQGTRLTVV.

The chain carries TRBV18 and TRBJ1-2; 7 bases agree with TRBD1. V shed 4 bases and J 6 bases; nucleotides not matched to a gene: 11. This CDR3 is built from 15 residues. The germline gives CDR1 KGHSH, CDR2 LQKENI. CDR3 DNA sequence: TGTGCCAGCTCACTCCCGCCGACAGGGATCCATGGCTACACCTTC. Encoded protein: CASSLPPTGIHGYTF.

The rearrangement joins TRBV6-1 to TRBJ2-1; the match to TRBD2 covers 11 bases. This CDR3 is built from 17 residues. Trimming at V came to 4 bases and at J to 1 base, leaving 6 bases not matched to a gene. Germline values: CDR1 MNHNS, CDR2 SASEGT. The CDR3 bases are TGTGCCAGCAGTGGAGCGGGACTAGCGGATTCCTACAATGAGCAGTTCTTC. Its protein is CASSGAGLADSYNEQFF.

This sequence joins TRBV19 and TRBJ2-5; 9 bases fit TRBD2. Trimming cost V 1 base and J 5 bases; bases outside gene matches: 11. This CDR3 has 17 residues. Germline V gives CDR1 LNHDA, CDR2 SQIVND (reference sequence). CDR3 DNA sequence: TGTGCCAGTAGTATAGTCGGCGGGAGGGCCTTGAGGGAGACCCAGTACTTC. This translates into CASSIVGGRALRETQYF.

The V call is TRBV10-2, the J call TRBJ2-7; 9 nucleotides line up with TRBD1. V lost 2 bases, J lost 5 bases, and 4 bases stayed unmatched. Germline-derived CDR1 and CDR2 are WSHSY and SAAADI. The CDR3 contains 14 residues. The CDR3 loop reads CASSETGGRNEQYF. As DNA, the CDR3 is TGCGCCAGCAGTGAGACAGGGGGCAGAAACGAGCAGTACTTC.

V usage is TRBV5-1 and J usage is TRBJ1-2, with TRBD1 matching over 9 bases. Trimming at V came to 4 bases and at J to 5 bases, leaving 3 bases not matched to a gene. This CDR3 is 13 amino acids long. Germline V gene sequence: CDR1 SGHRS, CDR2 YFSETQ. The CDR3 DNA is TGCGCCAGCAGCGGCGGACAGGGGTATGGCTACACCTTC. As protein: CASSGGQGYGYTF.

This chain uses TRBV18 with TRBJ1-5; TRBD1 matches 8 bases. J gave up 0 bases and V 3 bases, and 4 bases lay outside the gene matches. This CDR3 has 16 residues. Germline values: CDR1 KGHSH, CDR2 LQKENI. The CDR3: CASSPGQGYSNQPQHF. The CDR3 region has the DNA TGTGCCAGCTCACCCGGACAGGGCTATAGCAATCAGCCCCAGCATTTT.

The CDR3 DNA reads TGTGCCAGCAGCCGGCGACTAGCGGGGAACTACGAGCAGTACTTC. It specifies CASSRRLAGNYEQYF. The rearrangement uses TRBV5-4 and TRBJ2-7; TRBD2 aligns across 11 bases. With 4 bases clipped from V and 3 bases from J, the junction kept 6 bases outside the gene matches. The CDR3 runs to 15 residues. CDR1 and CDR2 from the germline V gene are SGHNT and YYREEE (reference sequence).

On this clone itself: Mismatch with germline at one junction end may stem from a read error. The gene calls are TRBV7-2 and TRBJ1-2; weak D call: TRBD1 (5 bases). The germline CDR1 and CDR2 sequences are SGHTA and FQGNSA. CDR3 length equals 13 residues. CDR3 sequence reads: CASSLSDRLDLPF. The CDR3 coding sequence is TGTGCCAGCAGCTTAAGCGACAGACTGGATCTTCCCTTC. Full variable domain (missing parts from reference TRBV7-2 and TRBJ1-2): GAGVSQSPSNKVTEKGKDVELRCDPISGHTALYWYRQSLGQGLEFLIYFQGNSAPDKSGLPSDRFSAERTGGSVSTLTIQRTQQEDSAVYLCASSLSDRLDLPFGSGTRLTVV.

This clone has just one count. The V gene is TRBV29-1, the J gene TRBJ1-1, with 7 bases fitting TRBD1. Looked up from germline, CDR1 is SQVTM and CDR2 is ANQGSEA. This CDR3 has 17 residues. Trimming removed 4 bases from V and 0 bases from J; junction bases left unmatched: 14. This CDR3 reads CSVALWGQLYMNTEAFF. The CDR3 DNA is TGCAGCGTTGCGTTGTGGGGACAGCTATACATGAACACTGAAGCTTTCTTT.

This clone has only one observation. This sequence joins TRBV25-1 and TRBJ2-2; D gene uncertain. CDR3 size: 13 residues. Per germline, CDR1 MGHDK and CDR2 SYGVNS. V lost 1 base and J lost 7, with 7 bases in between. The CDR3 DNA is TGTGCCAGCAGTGAATTTCGAGGCGGGGAGCTGTTTTTT. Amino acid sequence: CASSEFRGGELFF.

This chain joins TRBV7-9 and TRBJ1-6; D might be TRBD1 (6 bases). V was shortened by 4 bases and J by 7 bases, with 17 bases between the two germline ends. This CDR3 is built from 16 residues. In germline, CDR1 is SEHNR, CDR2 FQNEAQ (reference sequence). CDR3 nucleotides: TGTGCCAGCAGCTACGGTGAGACAGGAAGGAATTCACCCCTCCACTTT. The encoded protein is CASSYGETGRNSPLHF.

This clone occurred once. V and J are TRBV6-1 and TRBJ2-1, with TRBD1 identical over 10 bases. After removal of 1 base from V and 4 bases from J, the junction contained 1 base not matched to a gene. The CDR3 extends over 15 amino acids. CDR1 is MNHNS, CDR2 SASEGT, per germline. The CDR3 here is CASSEEGQGYNEQFF. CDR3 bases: TGTGCCAGCAGTGAAGAGGGACAGGGGTACAATGAGCAGTTCTTC.

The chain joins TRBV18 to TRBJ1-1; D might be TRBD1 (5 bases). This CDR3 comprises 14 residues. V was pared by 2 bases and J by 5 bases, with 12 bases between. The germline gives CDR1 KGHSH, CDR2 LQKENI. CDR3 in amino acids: CASSPDPGGTEAFF. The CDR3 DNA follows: TGTGCCAGCTCACCAGATCCGGGGGGGACTGAAGCTTTCTTT. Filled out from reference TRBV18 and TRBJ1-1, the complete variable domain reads NAGVMQNPRHLVRRRGQEARLRCSPMKGHSHVYWYRQLPEEGLKFMVYLQKENIIDESGMPKERFSAEFPKEGPSILRIQQVVRGDSAAYFCASSPDPGGTEAFFGQGTRLTVV.

In nucleotides, the CDR3 is TGTGCCAGCAGCAGCCAGACTAGCGAGTACAATGAGCAGTTCTTC. This sequence encodes CASSSQTSEYNEQFF. V usage is TRBV21-1 and J usage is TRBJ2-1; the table gives TRBD2 as D, unverified against the DNA. TRBV21-1 is noted as a pseudogene. This CDR3 region has 15 residues.

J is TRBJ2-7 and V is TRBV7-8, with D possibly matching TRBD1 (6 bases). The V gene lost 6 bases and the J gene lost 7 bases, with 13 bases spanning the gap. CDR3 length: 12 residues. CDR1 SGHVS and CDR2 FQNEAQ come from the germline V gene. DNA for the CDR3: TGTGCCAGCAGGCCACTTGACAGGGAGCAGTACTTC. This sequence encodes CASRPLDREQYF.

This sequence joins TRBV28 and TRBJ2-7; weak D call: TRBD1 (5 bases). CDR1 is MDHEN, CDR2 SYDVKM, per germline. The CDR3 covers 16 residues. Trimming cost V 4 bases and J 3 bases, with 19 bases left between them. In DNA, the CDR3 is TGTGCCAGCAGTTCACTCGACAGCGCGATAGACTACGAGCAGTACTTC. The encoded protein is CASSSLDSAIDYEQYF.

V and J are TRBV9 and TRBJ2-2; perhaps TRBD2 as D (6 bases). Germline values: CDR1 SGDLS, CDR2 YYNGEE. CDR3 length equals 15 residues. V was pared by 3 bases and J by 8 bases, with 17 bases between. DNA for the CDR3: TGTGCCAGCAGCGCTCCTGGTCTAGCGCGTGGGGAGCTGTTTTTT. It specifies CASSAPGLARGELFF.

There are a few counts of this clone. The CDR3 DNA reads as TGTGCCAGCAGCAATCCCCTCGGCCAGGGAGGAAACTATGGCTACACCTTC. Protein product: CASSNPLGQGGNYGYTF. The rearrangement joins TRBV7-2 to TRBJ1-2, with D possibly TRBD1 on 5 matching bases. The CDR3 has 17 residues. Germline assignment: CDR1 SGHTA and CDR2 FQGNSA. V was shortened by 5 bases and J by 2 bases, with 21 bases between the two germline ends.

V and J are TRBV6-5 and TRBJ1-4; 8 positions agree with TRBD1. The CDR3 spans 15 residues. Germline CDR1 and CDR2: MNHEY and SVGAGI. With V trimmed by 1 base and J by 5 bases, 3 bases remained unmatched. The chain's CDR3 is CASSYLDRVNEKLFF. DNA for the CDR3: TGTGCCAGCAGTTACTTGGACAGGGTGAATGAAAAACTGTTTTTT.

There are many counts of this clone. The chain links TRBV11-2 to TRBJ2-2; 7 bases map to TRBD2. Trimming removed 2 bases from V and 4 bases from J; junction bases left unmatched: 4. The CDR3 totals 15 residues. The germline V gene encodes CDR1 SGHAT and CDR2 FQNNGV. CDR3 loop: CASSLIAGGTGELFF. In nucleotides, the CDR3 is TGTGCCAGCAGCTTAATAGCGGGTGGCACCGGGGAGCTGTTTTTT.

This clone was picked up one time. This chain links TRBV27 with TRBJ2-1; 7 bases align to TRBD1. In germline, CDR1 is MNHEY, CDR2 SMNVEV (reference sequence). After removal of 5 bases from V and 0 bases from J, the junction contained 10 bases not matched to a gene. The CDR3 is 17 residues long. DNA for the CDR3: TGTGCCAGCAGTCTGTCGACAGGGACAAGCTCCTACAATGAGCAGTTCTTC. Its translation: CASSLSTGTSSYNEQFF.

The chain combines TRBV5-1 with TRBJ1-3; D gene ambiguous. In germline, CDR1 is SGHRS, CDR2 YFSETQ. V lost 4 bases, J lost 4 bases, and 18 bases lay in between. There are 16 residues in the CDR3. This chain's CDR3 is CASSPSAAGAGNTIYF. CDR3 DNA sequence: TGCGCCAGCAGCCCTAGCGCCGCAGGAGCCGGAAACACCATATATTTT. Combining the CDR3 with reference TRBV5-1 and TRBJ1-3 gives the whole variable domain KAGVTQTPRYLIKTRGQQVTLSCSPISGHRSVSWYQQTPGQGLQFLFEYFSETQRNKGNFPGRFSGRQFSNSRSEMNVSTLELGDSALYLCASSPSAAGAGNTIYFGEGSWLTVV.

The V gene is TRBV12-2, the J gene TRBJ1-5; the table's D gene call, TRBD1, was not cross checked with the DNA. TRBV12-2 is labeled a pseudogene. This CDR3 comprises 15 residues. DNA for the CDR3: TGTGCAAGTCGCGCGACAGGGTTTAGCAATCAGCCCCAGCATTTT. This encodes CASRATGFSNQPQHF.

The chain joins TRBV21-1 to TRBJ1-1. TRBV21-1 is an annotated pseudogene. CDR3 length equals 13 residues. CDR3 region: CASSRLGDTEAFF. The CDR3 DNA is TGTGCCAGCAGCCGTCTGGGAGACACTGAAGCTTTCTTT.

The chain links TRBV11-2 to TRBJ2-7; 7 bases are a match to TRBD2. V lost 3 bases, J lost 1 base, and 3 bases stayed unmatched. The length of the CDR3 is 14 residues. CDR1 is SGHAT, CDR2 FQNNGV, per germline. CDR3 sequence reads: CASSFGGGSYEQYF. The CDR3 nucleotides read TGTGCCAGCAGCTTTGGCGGGGGTTCCTACGAGCAGTACTTC.

DNA for the CDR3: TGTGCCTGGACAGGGAGGAACTATGGCTACACCTTC. It yields the protein CAWTGRNYGYTF. The J gene is TRBJ1-2, the V gene TRBV30; D perhaps matches TRBD1 (5 bases). Looked up from germline, CDR1 is GTSNPN and CDR2 is SVGIG (reference sequence). There are 12 residues in the CDR3. Trimming took off 4 bases at V and 2 bases at J, with 8 bases between the two ends.

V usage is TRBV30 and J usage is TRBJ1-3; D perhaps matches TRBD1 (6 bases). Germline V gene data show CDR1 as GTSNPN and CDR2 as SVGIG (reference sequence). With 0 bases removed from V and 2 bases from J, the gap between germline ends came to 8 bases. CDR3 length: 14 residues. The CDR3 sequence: CAWSVRTAGNTIYF. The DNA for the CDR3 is TGTGCCTGGAGTGTACGGACAGCTGGAAACACCATATATTTT.

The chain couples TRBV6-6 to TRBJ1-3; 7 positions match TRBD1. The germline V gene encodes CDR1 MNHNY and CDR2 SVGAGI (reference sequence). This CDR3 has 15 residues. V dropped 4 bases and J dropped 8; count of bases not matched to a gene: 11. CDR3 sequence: CASSFSRGPGYTIYF. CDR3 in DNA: TGTGCCAGCAGTTTTTCAAGGGGGCCAGGGTACACCATATATTTT.